The entry below describes one T cell receptor (beta chain). Germline lookup yields CDR1 SGHNT and CDR2 YENEEA. This CDR3 is built from 13 residues. Trimming left V 1 base short and J 4 bases short, with 4 bases between. The sample belongs to a study of shared clonotypes between healthy human individuals. Assay used: immunoSEQ multiplex PCR; TCRdb lists only in-frame clones, some missing. This sample carries over 700,000 clones, 55% to 75% of them seen once, and the ten largest clones take roughly 1.8%. The clonotype originates from a woman in her 30s in good health. Material: memory CD4+ T cells sorted from blood. Subset meaning: CD45RA-negative fraction. The J gene is TRBJ2-2, the V gene TRBV11-3; D gene uncertain. DNA of the CDR3: TGTGCCAGCAGCTTAGGGGTCACCGGGGAGCTGTTTTTT. Protein: CASSLGVTGELFF.